The clone carrying this TCR beta chain came up many times. What it recognizes is unknown. These data come from a study of T-cell memory formation after mild COVID-19. Notes on the study in general: Day 15 to 85 contracting clones showed balanced CD4/CD8; day 15 to 37 expanders favored CD4+. Pre-infection memory held some responding clones, suggesting pre-existing cross-reactive T cells responded.

CDR1 is SEHNR and CDR2 is FQNEAQ in the germline V gene (reference sequence). Trimming removed 1 base from V and 6 bases from J; junction bases left unmatched: 5. CDR3 size: 14 residues. It was 5'RACE with constant-segment primers that produced the TCR alpha and TCR beta cDNA libraries, which carried sample barcodes and UMIs. TCRdb ran MiXCR on the 5' RACE reads and lists one entry per CDR3 protein. The table lists about 270,000 distinct CDR3 sequences, about a sixth of them singletons, with 20% to 25% in the top ten. The sequence came from a man in his late teens or twenties who had mild COVID-19 (a few samples of this study predate the infection). Cell type and time point are not known. The gene calls are TRBV7-9 and TRBJ2-7; 8 nucleotides agree with TRBD1. The specimen was PBMCs or a T cell subset sorted from them (not recorded which). The CDR3 DNA reads as TGTGCCAGCAGCTTAGGACAGGGGTCCCTCGAGCAGTACTTC. It specifies CASSLGQGSLEQYF.